This T cell receptor beta chain was obtained from a study of regulatory T cells in long-lasting Graves disease. Across the study: Graves' patients, newly diagnosed, had taken antithyroid drugs under 3 months.

HTBI primers from iRepertoire and Arm-PCR of CDR3 regions yielded the TCR beta libraries. TCRdb called the multiplex PCR reads again in MiXCR, with one record for every CDR3 protein. The table lists some 490,000 distinct CDR3 sequences, 12% of them singletons. This clonotype was seen at least ten times. Time point described: newly diagnosed GD, antithyroid drugs for less than 3 months. PBMC RNA was the source of the TCR library. The same data also contributed to another study, on T cells in Graves' hyperthyroidism and ophthalmopathy.

The TCR originated in a woman aged 25-40 years with Graves disease. Material: peripheral blood mononuclear cells (PBMCs), obtained at new diagnosis, from a patient treated with antithyroid drugs.

This CDR3 is CASSLPGSGSDEKLFF. DNA of the CDR3: TGTGCCAGCAGCCTACCTGGGAGTGGTTCCGATGAAAAACTGTTTTTT. The genes are TRBV5-6 and TRBJ1-4; D is unresolved. The CDR3 runs 16 residues. Per germline, CDR1 SGHDT and CDR2 YYEEEE. Trimming took 4 bases from V and 6 from J, leaving 19 bases between them.